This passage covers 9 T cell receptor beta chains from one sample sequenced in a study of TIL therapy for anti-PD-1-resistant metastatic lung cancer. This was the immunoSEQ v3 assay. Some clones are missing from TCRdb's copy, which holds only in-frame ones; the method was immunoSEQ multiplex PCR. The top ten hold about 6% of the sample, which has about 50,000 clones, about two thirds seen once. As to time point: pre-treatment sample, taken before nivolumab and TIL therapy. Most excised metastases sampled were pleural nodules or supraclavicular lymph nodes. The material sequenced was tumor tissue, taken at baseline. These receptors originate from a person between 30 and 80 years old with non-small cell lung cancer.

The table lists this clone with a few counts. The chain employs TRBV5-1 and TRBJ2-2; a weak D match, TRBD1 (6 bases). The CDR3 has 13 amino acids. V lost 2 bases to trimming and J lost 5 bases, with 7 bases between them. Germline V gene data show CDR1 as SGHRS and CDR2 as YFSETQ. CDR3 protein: CASSFTGTGELFF. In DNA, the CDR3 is TGCGCCAGCAGCTTTACAGGGACCGGGGAGCTGTTTTTT.

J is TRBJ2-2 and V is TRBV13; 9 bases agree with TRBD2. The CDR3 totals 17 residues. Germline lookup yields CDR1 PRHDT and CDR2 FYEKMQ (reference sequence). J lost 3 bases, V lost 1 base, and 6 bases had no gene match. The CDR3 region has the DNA TGTGCCAGCAGCTTAGAACGGCTAGCGGGGCACACCGGGGAGCTGTTTTTT. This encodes CASSLERLAGHTGELFF.

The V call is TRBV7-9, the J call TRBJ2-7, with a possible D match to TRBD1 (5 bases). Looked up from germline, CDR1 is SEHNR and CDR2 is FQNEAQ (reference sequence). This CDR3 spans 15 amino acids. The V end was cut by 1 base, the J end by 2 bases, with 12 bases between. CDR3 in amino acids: CASSLVTEATYEQYF. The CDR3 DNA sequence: TGTGCCAGCAGCTTAGTGACAGAAGCCACCTACGAGCAGTACTTC.

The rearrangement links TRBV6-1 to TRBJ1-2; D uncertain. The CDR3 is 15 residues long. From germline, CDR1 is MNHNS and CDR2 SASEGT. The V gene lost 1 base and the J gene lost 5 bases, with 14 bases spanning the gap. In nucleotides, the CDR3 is TGTGCCAGCAGTGAAGATCGAGGGAAGGGATATGGCTACACCTTC. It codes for CASSEDRGKGYGYTF.

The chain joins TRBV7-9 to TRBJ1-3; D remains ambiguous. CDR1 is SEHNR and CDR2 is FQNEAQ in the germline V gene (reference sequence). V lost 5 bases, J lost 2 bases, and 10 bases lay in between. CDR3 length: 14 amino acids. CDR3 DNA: TGTGCCAGCAGCCGACCCGACGCTGGAAACACCATATATTTT. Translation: CASSRPDAGNTIYF.

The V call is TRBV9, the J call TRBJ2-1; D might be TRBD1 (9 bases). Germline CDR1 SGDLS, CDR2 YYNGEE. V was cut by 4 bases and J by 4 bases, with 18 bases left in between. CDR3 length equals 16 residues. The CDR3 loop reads CASSSSGGQGYNEQFF. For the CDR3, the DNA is TGTGCCAGCAGCTCCAGCGGGGGACAGGGATACAATGAGCAGTTCTTC.

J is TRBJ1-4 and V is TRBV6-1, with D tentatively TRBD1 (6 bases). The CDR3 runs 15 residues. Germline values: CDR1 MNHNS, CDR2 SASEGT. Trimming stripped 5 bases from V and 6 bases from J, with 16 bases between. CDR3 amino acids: CASSPSLGAHEKLFF. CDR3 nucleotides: TGTGCCAGCAGTCCTAGTCTGGGGGCGCATGAAAAACTGTTTTTT.

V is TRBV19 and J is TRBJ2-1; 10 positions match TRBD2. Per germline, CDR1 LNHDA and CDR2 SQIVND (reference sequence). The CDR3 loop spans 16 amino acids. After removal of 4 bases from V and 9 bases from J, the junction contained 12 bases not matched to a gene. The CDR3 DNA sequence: TGTGCCAGTAGTACTAACTTAGCGGGAGGTTTCGGTGAGCAGTTCTTC. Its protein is CASSTNLAGGFGEQFF.

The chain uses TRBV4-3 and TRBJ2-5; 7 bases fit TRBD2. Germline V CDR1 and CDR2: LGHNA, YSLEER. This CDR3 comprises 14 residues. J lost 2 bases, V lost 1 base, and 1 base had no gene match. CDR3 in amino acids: CASSQVGGQETQYF. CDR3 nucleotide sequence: TGCGCCAGCAGCCAAGTGGGGGGGCAAGAGACCCAGTACTTC.